By frequency, the clone carrying this TCR beta chain is medium-sized (0.01 to 0.1%). Its target is unknown. This sample is part of a study of T cell clusters in autoimmune cytopenias. Study-level points and caveats: The T cell clusters were defined only in silico, without experimental functional validation. Exclusive TRB clusters were about 2.8-fold more numerous in healthy donors than in active autoimmune hepatitis. Primary autoimmune cytopenia patients appeared to lack physiological T cell clusters present in healthy donors.

TRB rearrangements were amplified by touch-down multiplex PCR with mixed TRB-A/B primers. TCRdb derives one entry per CDR3 protein from the multiplex PCR reads, leaving out DNA. This listing includes 8,500 to 9,000 distinct CDR3 sequences. TRB was amplified from about 260 ng of peripheral blood genomic DNA per sample. The CDR3 spans 16 residues. This TCR came from a human donor with an autoimmune cytopenia or autoimmune hepatitis (not recorded which). The sequencing input was peripheral blood. The chain uses TRBV12-3 or TRBV12-4 and TRBJ2-3; no DNA is available, so the TRBD1 call from TCRdb remains unchecked. The CDR3 sequence: CASSFSGTGPTDTQYF.